This T cell receptor (beta chain) was sequenced for a study of human T cells and chemical hapten exposure (dated by TCRdb to the early 2020s). Concerning the study at large: For sensitization, 2% DPC in acetone was applied to a 2 cm by 2 cm area of upper inner arm skin. Blood samples were taken from patients before sensitization (week 0) and then at 2, 6 and about 24 weeks after DPC sensitization. The libraries were sequenced as a pool, and the TCR yield per sample differed mostly because of small variations in library volumes within the pool. The patient cohort, mostly female, included alopecia areata with under or over 50% scalp involvement, alopecia totalis and alopecia universalis. This study followed changes in the peripheral blood TCR repertoire in vivo during primary and secondary sensitization of alopecia patients to the hapten diphenylcyclopropenone (DPC). Throughout the study period of around 24 weeks, patients also received therapeutic DPC doses to the scalp every week. Patch tests used Finn chambers with 0.01% DPC on the upper back, scored after 6 days by International Contact Dermatitis Research Group standards. Under 30 alopecia patients gave blood for TCR sequencing at one to four time points (pre-sensitization, 2, 6 and 24 weeks).

This clonotype has a count of ten or more. Its antigen specificity is not known. Per-base quality was not reported, and no clone a single base away is much larger than it. Interpreted using the paper, the time point label stands for: patch test 2, 6 weeks after DPC sensitization. This sample's treatment or condition label indicates: therapeutic diphenylcyclopropenone sensitization with weekly scalp DPC. At every patch-test visit, the blood draw took place before the patch test was put on. Patients were eligible if aged 18 to 70, diagnosed with alopecia and judged suitable for DPC therapy, and pregnant patients were excluded. Unfractionated whole blood was collected in Tempus Blood RNA tubes, and total RNA was extracted from that blood. Taken from the germline V gene (reference sequence), the CDR1 and CDR2 loops are MNHEY and SMNVEV. V is pared back by 4 bases and J by 3 bases, with 18 bases lying between the germline termini. Its CDR3 holds 17 amino acids, cysteine through phenylalanine. The read is trimmed to its CDR3 DNA, 51 bases read in frame from base 1.

Library construction relied on RACE. TCRdb records NextSeq 500 as the sequencer. Library preparation attached unique molecular identifiers to individual cDNA molecules for quantitative, reproducible TCR counting. For every blood RNA sample, sequencing covered both the TCR alpha and TCR beta chains. The source study handled its data this way. The median number of TCRs per sample was approximately 98,000, ranging from roughly 23,224 to 690,600. The Decombinator software suite was used to annotate V, J and CDR3 in the TCR reads. For PS versus PT1 abundance plots, all samples were subsampled to the same number of TCRs (28,000). TCRs were defined as expanded if absent before sensitization and observed at least eight times at the 2-week time point. The raw public reads went through TCRdb reprocessing: fastp at Q25, MiXCR clone calling, in-frame beta chains kept. Every CDR3 protein is listed once, alongside the most common genes and DNA of its rows. These V and J calls originate from TCRdb's pipeline instead of the authors' own analysis. The sample includes about 380,000 distinct CDR3 sequences, with about 6.3% observed a single time. In total, the top ten clones hold about 5.4% of the sample.

General findings and caveats noted by the study authors: Significantly more large CDR3 similarity clusters were formed by expanded TCRs than by pre-sensitization or healthy control sets, consistent with antigen-driven responses. Alopecia, a presumed autoimmune disease, was present in all patients, so the immune response of the patients might differ from that of healthy individuals. DPC sensitization did not change the number of TCRs with a frequency above 1 in 1000, and there was no evidence of changes in global repertoire structure. A positive correlation was found between the number of PT1 expanded TCRs and patch test score, with significance reached at thresholds 8, 16 and 32 but not 4. After repeated subsampling, the strength of the expansion versus patch-test correlation and the threshold at which it became significant changed.

The clonotype originates from a woman aged 18-29 years with alopecia areata. Some clones in this sample may be carry-over from other donors' samples. The chain is made from TRBV27 and TRBJ1-4; the D gene cannot be resolved reliably. Sample: whole blood, taken in connection with sensitization to the hapten diphenylcyclopropenone (DPC). The CDR3 region: CASSSRIVGMANEKLFF. The DNA reads TGTGCCAGCAGTTCAAGGATAGTGGGCATGGCTAATGAAAAACTGTTTTTT.